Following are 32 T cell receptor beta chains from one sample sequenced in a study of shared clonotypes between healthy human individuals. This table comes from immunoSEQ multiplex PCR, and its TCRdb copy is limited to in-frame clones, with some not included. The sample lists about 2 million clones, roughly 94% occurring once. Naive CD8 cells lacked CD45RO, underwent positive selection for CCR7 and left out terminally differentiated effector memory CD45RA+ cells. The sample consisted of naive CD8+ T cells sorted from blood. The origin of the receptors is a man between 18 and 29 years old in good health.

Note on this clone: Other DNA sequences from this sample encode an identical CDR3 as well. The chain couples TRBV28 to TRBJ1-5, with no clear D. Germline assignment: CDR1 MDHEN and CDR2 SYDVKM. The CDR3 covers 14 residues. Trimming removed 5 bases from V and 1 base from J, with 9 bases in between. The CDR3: CASSPRGSNQPQHF. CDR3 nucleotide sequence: TGTGCCAGCAGTCCCAGAGGCAGCAATCAGCCCCAGCATTTT.

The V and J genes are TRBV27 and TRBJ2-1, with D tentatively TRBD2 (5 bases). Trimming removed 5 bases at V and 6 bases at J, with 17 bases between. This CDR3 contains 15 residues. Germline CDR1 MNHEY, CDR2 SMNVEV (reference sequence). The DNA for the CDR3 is TGTGCCAGCAGTAGGACTCAGGACTGGTTCAATGAGCAGTTCTTC. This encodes CASSRTQDWFNEQFF.

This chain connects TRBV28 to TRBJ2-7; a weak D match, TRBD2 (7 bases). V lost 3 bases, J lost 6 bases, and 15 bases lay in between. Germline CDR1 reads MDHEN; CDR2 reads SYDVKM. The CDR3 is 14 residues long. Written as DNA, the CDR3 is TGTGCCAGCAGTTTCGCGGGGGCTGGGGGCGAGCAGTACTTC. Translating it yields CASSFAGAGGEQYF.

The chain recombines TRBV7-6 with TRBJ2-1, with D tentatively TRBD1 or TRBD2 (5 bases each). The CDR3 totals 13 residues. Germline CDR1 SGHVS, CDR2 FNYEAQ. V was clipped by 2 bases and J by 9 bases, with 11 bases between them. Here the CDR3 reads CASSLLGTTEQFF. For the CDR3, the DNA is TGTGCCAGCAGCTTACTCGGGACGACTGAGCAGTTCTTC. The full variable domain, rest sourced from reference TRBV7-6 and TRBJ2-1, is GAGVSQSPRYKVTKRGQDVALRCDPISGHVSLYWYRQALGQGPEFLTYFNYEAQQDKSGLPNDRFSAERPEGSISTLTIQRTEQRDSAMYRCASSLLGTTEQFFGPGTRLTVL.

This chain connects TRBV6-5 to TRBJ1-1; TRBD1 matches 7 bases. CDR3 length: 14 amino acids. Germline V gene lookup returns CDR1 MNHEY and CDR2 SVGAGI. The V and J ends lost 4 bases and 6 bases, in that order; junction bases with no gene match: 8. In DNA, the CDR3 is TGTGCCAGCAGTTTGACAGGGAGGATCGCTGAAGCTTTCTTT. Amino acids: CASSLTGRIAEAFF.

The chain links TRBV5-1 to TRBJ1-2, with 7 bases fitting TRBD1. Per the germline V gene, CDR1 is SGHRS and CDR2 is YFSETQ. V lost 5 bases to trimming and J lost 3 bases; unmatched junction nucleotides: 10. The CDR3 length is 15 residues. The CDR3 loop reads CASSEGGDSDYGYTF. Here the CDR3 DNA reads TGCGCCAGCAGTGAAGGAGGGGACAGCGACTATGGCTACACCTTC.

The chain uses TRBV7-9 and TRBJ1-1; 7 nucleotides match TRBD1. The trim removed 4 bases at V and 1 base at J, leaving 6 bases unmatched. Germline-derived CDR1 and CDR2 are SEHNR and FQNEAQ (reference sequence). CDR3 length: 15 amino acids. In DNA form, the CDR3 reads TGTGCCAGCAGCTCTCAACAGGGGCGGAACACTGAAGCTTTCTTT. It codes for CASSSQQGRNTEAFF.

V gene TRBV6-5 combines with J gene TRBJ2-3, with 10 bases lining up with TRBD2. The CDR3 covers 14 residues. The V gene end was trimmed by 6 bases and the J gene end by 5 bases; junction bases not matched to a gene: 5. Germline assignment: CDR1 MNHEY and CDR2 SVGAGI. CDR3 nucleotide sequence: TGTGCCAGCAGGGCTAGCGGGAGTATAGATACGCAGTATTTT. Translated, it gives CASRASGSIDTQYF.

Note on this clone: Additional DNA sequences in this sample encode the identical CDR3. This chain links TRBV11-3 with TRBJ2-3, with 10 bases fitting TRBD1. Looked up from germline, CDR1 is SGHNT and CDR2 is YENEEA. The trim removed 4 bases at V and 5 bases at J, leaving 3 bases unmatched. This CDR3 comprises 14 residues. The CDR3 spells CASSSGQGEDTQYF. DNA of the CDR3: TGTGCCAGCAGCTCCGGACAGGGGGAAGATACGCAGTATTTT.

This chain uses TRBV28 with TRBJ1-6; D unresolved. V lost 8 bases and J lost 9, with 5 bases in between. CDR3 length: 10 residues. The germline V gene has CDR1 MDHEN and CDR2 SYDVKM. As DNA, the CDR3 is TGTGCCAGCGGGGTTTCACCCCTCCACTTT. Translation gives CASGVSPLHF.

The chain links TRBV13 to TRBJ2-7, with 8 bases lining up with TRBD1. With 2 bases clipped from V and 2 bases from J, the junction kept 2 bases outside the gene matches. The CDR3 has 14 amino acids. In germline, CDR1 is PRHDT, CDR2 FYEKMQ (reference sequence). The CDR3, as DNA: TGTGCCAGCAGCTTATCGGACAGGGCCTACGAGCAGTACTTC. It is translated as CASSLSDRAYEQYF.

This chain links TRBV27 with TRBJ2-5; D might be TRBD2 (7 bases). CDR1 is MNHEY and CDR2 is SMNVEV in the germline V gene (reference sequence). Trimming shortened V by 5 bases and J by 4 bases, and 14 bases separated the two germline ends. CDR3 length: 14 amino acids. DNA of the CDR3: TGTGCCAGCAGTACCCGGGGGGCCCTAGAGACCCAGTACTTC. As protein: CASSTRGALETQYF.

The CDR3 region is CASSPPGQGNTIYF. The CDR3 bases are TGTGCCAGCTCACCACCGGGGCAGGGAAACACCATATATTTT. This chain links TRBV18 with TRBJ1-3, with D maybe TRBD1 (5 bases). CDR3 length: 14 amino acids. From germline, CDR1 is KGHSH and CDR2 LQKENI. The V end lost 0 bases, the J end lost 4 bases, and 7 bases lay between the germline ends. Based on the CDR3 plus reference TRBV18 and TRBJ1-3, the full variable domain is NAGVMQNPRHLVRRRGQEARLRCSPMKGHSHVYWYRQLPEEGLKFMVYLQKENIIDESGMPKERFSAEFPKEGPSILRIQQVVRGDSAAYFCASSPPGQGNTIYFGEGSWLTVV.

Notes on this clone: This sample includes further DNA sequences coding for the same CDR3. CDR3 sequence reads: CASSQGTGVTDTQYF. The CDR3 bases are TGCGCCAGCAGCCAGGGAACGGGAGTCACAGATACGCAGTATTTT. V is TRBV4-3 and J is TRBJ2-3; tentative D call: TRBD2 (6 bases). The V and J ends lost 3 bases and 2 bases respectively, with 12 bases between them. Germline CDR1 and CDR2: LGHNA and YSLEER. The CDR3 runs 15 residues.

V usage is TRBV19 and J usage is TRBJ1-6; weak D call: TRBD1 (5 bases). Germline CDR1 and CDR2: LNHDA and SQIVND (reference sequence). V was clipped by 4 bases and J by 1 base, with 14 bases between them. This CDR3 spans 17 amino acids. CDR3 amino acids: CASSKGPEGSYNSPLHF. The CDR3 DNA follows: TGTGCCAGTAGTAAGGGACCGGAGGGATCCTATAATTCACCCCTCCACTTT.

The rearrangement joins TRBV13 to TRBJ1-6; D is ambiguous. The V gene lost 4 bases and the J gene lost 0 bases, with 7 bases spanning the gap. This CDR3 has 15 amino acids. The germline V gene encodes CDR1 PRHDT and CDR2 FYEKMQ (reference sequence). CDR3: CASSSQSSYNSPLHF. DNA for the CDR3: TGTGCCAGCAGCTCACAGAGCTCCTATAATTCACCCCTCCACTTT.

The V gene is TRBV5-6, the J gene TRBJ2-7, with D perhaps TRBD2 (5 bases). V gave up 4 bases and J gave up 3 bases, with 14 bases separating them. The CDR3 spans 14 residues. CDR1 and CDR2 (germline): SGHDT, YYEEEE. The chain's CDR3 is CASSGIGLNYEQYF. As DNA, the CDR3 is TGTGCCAGCAGCGGTATCGGACTGAACTACGAGCAGTACTTC. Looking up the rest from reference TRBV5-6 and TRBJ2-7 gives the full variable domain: DAGVTQSPTHLIKTRGQQVTLRCSPKSGHDTVSWYQQALGQGPQFIFQYYEEEERQRGNFPDRFSGHQFPNYSSELNVNALLLGDSALYLCASSGIGLNYEQYFGPGTRLTVT.

CDR3 protein: CASSQAIGIYEQYF. The CDR3 region has the DNA TGCGCCAGCAGCCAAGCGATAGGGATCTACGAGCAGTACTTC. The chain employs TRBV4-1 and TRBJ2-7, with D hard to call. The CDR3 is 14 amino acids. The germline CDR1 and CDR2 sequences are MGHRA and YSYEKL. V shed 1 base and J shed 3 bases, with 10 bases lying between them.

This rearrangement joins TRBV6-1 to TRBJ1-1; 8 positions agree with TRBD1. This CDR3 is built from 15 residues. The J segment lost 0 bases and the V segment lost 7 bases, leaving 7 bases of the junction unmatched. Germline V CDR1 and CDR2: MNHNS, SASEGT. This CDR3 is CASTLVTGVNTEAFF. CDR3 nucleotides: TGTGCCAGCACCTTAGTGACAGGGGTGAACACTGAAGCTTTCTTT.

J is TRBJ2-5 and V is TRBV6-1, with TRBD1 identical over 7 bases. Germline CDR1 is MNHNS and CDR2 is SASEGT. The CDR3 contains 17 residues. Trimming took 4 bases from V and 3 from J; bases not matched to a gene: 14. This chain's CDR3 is CASSGPYARDSEETQYF. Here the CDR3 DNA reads TGTGCCAGCAGTGGACCGTACGCCCGGGACAGTGAAGAGACCCAGTACTTC.

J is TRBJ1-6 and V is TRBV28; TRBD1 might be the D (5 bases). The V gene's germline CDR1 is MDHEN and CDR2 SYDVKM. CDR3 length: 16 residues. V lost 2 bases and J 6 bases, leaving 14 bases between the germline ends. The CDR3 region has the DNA TGTGCCAGCAGTTTAAAAATCGAGGGACTTAATTCACCCCTCCACTTT. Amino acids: CASSLKIEGLNSPLHF.

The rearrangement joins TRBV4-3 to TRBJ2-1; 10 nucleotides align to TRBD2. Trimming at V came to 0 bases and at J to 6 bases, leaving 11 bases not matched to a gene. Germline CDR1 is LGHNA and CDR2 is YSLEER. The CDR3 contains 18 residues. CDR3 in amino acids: CASSQDSSGSGWINEQFF. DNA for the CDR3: TGCGCCAGCAGCCAAGATTCTAGCGGGAGTGGGTGGATCAATGAGCAGTTCTTC.

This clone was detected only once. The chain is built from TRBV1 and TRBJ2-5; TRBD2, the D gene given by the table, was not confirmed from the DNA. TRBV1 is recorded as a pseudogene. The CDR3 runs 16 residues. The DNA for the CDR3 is TGCACCAGCAGCCAAGAGAGCGGGGGGGCCCAAGAGACCCAGTACTTC. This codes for CTSSQESGGAQETQYF.

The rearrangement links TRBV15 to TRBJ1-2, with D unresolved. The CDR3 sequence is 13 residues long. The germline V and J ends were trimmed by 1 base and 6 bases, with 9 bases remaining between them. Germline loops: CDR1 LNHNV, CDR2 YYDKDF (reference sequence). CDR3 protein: CATSRGQLDGYTF. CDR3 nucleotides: TGTGCCACCAGCAGAGGTCAGCTGGATGGCTACACCTTC.

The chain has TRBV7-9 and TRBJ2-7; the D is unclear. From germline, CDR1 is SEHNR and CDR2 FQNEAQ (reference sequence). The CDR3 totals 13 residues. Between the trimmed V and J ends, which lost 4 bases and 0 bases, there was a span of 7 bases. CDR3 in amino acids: CASSSWGSYEQYF. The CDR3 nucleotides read TGTGCCAGCAGCTCATGGGGCTCCTACGAGCAGTACTTC.

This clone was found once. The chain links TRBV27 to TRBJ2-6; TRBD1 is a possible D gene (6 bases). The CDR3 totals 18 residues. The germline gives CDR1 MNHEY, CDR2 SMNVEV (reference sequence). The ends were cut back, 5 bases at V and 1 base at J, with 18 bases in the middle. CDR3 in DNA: TGTGCCAGCAGTAGGGTGGGGGCGCTAGGATCTGGGGCCAACGTCCTGACTTTC. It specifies CASSRVGALGSGANVLTF.

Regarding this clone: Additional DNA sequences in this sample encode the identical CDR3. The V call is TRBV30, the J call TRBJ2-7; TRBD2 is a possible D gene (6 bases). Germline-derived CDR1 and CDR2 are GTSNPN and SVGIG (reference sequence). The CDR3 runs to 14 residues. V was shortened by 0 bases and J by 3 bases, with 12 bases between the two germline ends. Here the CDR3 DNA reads TGTGCCTGGAGTGTACTAGCAGGAGACTACGAGCAGTACTTC. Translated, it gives CAWSVLAGDYEQYF.

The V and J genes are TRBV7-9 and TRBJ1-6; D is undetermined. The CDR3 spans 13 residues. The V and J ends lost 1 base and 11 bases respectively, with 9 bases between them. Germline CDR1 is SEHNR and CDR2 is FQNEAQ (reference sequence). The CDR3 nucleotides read TGTGCCAGCAGCTTAGGGGATTCGGCACCCCTCCACTTT. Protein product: CASSLGDSAPLHF. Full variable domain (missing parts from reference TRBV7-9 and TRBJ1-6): DTGVSQNPRHKITKRGQNVTFRCDPISEHNRLYWYRQTLGQGPEFLTYFQNEAQLEKSRLLSDRFSAERPKGSFSTLEIQRTEQGDSAMYLCASSLGDSAPLHFGNGTRLTVT.

This CDR3 reads CASSPQVTGEKLFF. DNA of the CDR3: TGTGCCAGCAGCCCCCAGGTCACCGGTGAAAAACTGTTTTTT. V is TRBV7-9 and J is TRBJ1-4, with unresolved D. CDR1 is SEHNR, CDR2 FQNEAQ, per germline (reference sequence). The V end lost 5 bases, the J end lost 7 bases, and 14 bases lay between the germline ends. This CDR3 is built from 14 residues.

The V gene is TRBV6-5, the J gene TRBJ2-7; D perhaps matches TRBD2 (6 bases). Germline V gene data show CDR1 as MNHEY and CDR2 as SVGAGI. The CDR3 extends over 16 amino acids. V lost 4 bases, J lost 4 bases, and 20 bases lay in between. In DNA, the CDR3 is TGTGCCAGCAGTTCGGCGGGAAGGCTAGCGAGATACGAGCAGTACTTC. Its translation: CASSSAGRLARYEQYF.

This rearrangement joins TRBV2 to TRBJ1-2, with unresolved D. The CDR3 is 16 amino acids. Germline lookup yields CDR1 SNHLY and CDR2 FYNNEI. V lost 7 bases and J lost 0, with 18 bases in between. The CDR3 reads CASNPGSSLSNYGYTF. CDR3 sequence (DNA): TGTGCCAGCAATCCGGGATCATCTCTCTCTAACTATGGCTACACCTTC.

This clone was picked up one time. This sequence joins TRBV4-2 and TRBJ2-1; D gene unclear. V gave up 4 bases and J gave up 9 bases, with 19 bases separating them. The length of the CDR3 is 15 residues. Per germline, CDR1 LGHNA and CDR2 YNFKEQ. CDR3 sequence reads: CASSPEENSLGEQFF. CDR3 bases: TGTGCCAGCAGCCCGGAAGAGAACAGCTTGGGTGAGCAGTTCTTC.